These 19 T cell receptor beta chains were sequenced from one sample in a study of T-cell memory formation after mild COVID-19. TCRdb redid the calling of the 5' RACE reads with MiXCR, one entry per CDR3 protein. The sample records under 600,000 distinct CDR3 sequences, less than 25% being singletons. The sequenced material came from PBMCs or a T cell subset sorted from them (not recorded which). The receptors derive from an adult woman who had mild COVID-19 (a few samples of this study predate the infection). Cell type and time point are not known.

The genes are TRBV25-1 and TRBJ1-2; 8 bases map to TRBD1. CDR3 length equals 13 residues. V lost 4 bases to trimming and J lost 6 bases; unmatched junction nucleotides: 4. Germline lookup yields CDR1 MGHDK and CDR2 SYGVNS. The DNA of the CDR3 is TGTGCCAGCAGTGCCGGACAGGGCGATGGCTACACCTTC. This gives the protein CASSAGQGDGYTF.

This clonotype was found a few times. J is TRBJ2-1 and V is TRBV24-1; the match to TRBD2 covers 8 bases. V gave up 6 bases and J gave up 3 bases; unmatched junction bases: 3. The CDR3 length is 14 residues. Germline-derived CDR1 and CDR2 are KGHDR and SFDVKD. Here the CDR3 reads CATSLAGRYNEQFF. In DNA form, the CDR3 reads TGTGCCACCAGTTTAGCGGGACGCTACAATGAGCAGTTCTTC.

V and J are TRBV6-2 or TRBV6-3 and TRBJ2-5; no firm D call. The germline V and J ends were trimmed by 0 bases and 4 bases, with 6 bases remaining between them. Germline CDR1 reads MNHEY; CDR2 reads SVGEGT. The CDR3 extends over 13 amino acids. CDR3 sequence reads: CASSYSALETQYF. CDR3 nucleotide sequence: TGTGCCAGCAGTTACTCTGCCTTAGAGACCCAGTACTTC.

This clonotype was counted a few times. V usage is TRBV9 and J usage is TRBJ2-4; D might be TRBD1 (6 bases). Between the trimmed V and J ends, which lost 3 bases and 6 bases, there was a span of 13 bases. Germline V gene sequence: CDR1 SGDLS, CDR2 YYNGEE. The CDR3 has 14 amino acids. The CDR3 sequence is CASSAEGQGNIQYF. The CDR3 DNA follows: TGTGCCAGCAGCGCCGAGGGACAAGGAAACATTCAGTACTTC.

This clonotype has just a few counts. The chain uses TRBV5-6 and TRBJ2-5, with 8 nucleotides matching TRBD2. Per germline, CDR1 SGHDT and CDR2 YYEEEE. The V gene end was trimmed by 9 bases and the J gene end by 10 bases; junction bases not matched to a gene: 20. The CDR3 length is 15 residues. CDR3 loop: CATGRASYNLGGQYF. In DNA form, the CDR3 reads TGTGCCACCGGGAGGGCTAGCTACAACCTCGGCGGCCAGTACTTC. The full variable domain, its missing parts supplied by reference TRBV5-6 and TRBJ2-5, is DAGVTQSPTHLIKTRGQQVTLRCSPKSGHDTVSWYQQALGQGPQFIFQYYEEEERQRGNFPDRFSGHQFPNYSSELNVNALLLGDSALYLCATGRASYNLGGQYFGPGTRLLVL.

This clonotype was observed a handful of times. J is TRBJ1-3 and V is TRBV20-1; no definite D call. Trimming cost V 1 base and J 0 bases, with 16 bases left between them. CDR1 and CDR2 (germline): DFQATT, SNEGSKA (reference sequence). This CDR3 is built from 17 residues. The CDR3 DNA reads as TGCAGTGCTAGAGGATTGAATCCCGCCAACTCTGGAAACACCATATATTTT. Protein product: CSARGLNPANSGNTIYF.

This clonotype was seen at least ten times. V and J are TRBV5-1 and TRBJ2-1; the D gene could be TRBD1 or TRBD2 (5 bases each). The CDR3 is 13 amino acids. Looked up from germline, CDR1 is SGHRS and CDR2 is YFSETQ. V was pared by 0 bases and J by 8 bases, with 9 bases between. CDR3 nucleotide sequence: TGCGCCAGCAGCTTGGGGGGGTTCGATGAGCAGTTCTTC. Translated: CASSLGGFDEQFF.

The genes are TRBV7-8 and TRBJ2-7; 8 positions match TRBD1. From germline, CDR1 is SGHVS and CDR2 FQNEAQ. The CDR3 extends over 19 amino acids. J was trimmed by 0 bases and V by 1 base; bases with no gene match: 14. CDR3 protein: CASSLDRGITGESSYEQYF. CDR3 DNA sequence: TGTGCCAGCAGCTTAGACAGGGGGATCACCGGGGAGAGCTCCTACGAGCAGTACTTC.

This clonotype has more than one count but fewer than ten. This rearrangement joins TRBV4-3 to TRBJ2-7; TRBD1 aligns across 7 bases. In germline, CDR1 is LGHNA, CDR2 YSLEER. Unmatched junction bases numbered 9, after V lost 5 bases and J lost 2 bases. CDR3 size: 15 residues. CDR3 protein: CASSIGRGGTYEQYF. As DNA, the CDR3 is TGCGCCAGCAGCATAGGGAGAGGGGGCACCTACGAGCAGTACTTC.

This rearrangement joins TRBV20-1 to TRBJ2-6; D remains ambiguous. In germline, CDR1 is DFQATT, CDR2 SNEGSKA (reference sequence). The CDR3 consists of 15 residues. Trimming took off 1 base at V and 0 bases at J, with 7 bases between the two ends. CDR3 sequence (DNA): TGCAGTGCTAGAGGCGAGAGCTCTGGGGCCAACGTCCTGACTTTC. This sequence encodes CSARGESSGANVLTF.

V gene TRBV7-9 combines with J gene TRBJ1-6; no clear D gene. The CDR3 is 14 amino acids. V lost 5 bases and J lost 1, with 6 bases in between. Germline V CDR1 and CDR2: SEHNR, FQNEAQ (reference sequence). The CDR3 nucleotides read TGTGCCAGCAGCACCTTGTCCTATAATTCACCCCTCCACTTT. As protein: CASSTLSYNSPLHF.

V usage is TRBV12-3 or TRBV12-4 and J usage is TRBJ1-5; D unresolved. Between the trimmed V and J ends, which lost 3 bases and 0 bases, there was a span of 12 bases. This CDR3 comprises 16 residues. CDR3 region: CASSLTSGNSNQPQHF. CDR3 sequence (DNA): TGTGCCAGCAGTTTGACTTCAGGAAATAGCAATCAGCCCCAGCATTTT.

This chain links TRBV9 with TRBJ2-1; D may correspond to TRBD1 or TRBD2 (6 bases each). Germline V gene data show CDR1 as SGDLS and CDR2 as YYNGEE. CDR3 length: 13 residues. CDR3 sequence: CASTRGAYNEQFF. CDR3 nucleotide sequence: TGTGCTTCTACTAGGGGGGCCTACAATGAGCAGTTCTTC.

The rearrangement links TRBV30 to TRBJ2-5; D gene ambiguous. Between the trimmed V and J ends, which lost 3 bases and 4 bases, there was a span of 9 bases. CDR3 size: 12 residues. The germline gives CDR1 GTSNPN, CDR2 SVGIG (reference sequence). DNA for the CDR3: TGTGCCTGGAGAGTCTTGGGAGAGACCCAGTACTTC. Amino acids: CAWRVLGETQYF.

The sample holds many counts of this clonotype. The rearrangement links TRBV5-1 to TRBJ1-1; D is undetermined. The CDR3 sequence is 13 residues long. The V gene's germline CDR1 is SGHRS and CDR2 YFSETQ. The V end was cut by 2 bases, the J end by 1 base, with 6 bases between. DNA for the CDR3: TGCGCCAGCAGCTTATGGGAGAACACTGAAGCTTTCTTT. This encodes CASSLWENTEAFF.

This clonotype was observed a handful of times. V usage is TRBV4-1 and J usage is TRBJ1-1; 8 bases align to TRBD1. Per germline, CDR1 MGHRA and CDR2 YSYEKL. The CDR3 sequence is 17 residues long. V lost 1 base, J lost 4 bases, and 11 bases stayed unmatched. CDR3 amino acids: CASSQGQGRLLITEAFF. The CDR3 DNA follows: TGCGCCAGCAGCCAAGGACAGGGGAGGCTGTTGATCACTGAAGCTTTCTTT.

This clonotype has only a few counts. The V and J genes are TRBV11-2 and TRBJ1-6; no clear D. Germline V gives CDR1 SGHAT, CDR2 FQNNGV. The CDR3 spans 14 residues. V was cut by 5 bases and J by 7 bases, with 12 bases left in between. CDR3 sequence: CASSARHGNSPLHF. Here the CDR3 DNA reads TGTGCCAGCAGCGCCCGACATGGGAATTCACCCCTCCACTTT.

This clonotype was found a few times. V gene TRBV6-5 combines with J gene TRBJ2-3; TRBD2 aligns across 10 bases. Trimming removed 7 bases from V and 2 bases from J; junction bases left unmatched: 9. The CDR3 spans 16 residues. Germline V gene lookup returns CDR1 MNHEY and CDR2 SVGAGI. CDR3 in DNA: TGTGCCAGCACATCCACTAGCGGGGTTTTCACAGATACGCAGTATTTT. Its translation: CASTSTSGVFTDTQYF.

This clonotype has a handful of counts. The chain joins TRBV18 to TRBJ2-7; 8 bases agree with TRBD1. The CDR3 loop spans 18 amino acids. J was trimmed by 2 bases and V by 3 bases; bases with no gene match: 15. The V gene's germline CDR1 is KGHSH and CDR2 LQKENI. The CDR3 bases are TGTGCCAGCTCACCTTTCCACTTTACCGGGACAGGCGCCTACGAGCAGTACTTC. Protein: CASSPFHFTGTGAYEQYF.